This T cell receptor beta chain is drawn from a study of cytomegalovirus exposure and HLA in healthy donors. PCR involved 60 Vbeta and 13 Jbeta primers. As originally analysed: A follow-up analysis tallied tens of millions of unique TCR beta chains, 9 million to 11 million shared. Generated by immunoSEQ multiplex PCR, the TCRdb table keeps only in-frame clones and is missing some. V and J calls and clone size follow that table, whereas D and trimming were derived from the DNA. The table lists more than 150,000 clones, roughly 81% of them singletons. The CDR3 contains 14 residues. V was pared by 5 bases and J by 5 bases, with 5 bases of the junction left unmatched. The germline CDR1 and CDR2 sequences are SGHRS and YFSETQ.

V usage is TRBV5-1 and J usage is TRBJ2-1; 9 bases map to TRBD2. The origin of this receptor is a woman aged 18-29 years in good health and CMV-seronegative. The sample consisted of PBMCs. CDR3 sequence (DNA): TGCGCCAGCAGATTGACTAGCGGAGACAATGAGCAGTTCTTC. Protein sequence: CASRLTSGDNEQFF.